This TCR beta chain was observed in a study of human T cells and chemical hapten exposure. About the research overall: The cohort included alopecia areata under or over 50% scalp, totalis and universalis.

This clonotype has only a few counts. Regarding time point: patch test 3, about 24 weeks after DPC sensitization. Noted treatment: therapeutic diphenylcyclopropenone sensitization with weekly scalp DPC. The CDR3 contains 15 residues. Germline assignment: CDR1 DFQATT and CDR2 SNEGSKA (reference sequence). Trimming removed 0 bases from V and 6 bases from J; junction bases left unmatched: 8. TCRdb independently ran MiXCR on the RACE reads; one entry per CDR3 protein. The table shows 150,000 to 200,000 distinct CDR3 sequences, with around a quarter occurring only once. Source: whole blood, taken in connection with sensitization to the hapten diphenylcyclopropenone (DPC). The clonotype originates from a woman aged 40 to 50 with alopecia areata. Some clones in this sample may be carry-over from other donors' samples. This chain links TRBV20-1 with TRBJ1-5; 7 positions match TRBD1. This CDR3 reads CSAREDRLFGQPQHF. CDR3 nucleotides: TGCAGTGCTAGAGAGGACAGGTTGTTCGGTCAGCCCCAGCATTTT.